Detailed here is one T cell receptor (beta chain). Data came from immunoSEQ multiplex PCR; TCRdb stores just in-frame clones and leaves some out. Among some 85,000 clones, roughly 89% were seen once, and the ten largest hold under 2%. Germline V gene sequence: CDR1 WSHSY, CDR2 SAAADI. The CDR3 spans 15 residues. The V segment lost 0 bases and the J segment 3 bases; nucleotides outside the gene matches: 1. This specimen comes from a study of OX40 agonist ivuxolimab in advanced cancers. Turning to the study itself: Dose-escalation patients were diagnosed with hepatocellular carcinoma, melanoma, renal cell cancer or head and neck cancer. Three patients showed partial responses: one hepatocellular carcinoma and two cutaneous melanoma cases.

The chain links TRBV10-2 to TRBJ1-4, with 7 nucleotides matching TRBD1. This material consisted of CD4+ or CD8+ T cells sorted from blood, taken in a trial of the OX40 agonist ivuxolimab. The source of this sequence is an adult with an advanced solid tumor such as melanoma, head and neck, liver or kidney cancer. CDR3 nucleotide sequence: TGCGCCAGCAGTGAGTCGGGGACAGCTAATGAAAAACTGTTTTTT. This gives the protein CASSESGTANEKLFF.